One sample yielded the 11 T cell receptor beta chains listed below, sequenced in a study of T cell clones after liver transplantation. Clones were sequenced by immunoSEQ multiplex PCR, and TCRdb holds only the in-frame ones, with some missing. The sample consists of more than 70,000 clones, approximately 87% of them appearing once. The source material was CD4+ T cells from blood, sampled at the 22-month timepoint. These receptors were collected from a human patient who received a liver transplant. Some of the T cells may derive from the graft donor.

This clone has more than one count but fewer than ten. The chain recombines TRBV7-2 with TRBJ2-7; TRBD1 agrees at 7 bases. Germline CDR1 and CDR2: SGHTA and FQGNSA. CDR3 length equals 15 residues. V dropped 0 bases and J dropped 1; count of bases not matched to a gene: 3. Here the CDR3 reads CASSLARQGSYEQYF. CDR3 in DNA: TGTGCCAGCAGCTTAGCTAGACAGGGATCCTACGAGCAGTACTTC. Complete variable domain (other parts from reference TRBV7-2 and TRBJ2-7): GAGVSQSPSNKVTEKGKDVELRCDPISGHTALYWYRQSLGQGLEFLIYFQGNSAPDKSGLPSDRFSAERTGGSVSTLTIQRTQQEDSAVYLCASSLARQGSYEQYFGPGTRLTVT.

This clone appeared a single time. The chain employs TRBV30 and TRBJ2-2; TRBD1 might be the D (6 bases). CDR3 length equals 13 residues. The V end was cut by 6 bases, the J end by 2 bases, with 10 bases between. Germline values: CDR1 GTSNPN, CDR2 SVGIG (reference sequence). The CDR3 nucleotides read TGTGCCTGCCGGGACAAAAACACCGGGGAGCTGTTTTTT. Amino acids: CACRDKNTGELFF.

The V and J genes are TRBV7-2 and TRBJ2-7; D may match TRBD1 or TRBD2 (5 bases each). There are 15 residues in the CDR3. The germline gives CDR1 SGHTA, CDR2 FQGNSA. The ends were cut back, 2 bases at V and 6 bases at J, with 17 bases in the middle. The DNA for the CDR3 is TGTGCCAGCAGCTTACCTCGGAGAGGGGAAGGCGAGCAGTACTTC. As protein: CASSLPRRGEGEQYF.

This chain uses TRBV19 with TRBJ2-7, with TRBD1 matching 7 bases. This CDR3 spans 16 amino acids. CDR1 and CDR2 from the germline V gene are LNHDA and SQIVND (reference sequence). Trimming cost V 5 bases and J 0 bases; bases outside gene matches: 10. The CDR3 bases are TGTGCCAGTAGTCCCGAGACAGGGAAGGTCTCCTACGAGCAGTACTTC. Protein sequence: CASSPETGKVSYEQYF. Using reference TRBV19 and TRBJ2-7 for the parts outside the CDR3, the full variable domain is DGGITQSPKYLFRKEGQNVTLSCEQNLNHDAMYWYRQDPGQGLRLIYYSQIVNDFQKGDIAEGYSVSREKKESFPLTVTSAQKNPTAFYLCASSPETGKVSYEQYFGPGTRLTVT.

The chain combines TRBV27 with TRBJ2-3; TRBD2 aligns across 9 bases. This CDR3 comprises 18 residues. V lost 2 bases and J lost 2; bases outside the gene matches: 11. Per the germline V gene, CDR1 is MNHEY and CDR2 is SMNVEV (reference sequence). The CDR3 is CASSLSIGRLAATDTQYF. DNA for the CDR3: TGTGCCAGCAGTTTAAGTATCGGGCGACTAGCGGCCACAGATACGCAGTATTTT.

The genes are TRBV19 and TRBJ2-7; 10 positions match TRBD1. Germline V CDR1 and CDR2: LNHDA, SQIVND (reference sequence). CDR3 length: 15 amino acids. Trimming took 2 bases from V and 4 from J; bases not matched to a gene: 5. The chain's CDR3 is CASSIRGQGTYEQYF. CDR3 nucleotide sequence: TGTGCCAGTAGTATAAGGGGACAGGGGACTTACGAGCAGTACTTC.

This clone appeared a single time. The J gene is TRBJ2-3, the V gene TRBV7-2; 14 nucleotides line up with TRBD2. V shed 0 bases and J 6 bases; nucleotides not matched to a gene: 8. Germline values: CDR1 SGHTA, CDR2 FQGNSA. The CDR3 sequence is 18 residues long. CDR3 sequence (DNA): TGTGCCAGCAGCTTAGCCGCCGGGACTAGCGGGAGAGGCGATACGCAGTATTTT. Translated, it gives CASSLAAGTSGRGDTQYF.

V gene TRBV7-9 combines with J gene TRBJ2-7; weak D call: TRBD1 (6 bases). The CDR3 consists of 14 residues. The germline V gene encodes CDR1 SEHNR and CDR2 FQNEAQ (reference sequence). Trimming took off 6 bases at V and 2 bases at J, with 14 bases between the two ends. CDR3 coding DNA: TGTGCCAGCAGGAGAGGGGACACCCCCTACGAGCAGTACTTC. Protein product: CASRRGDTPYEQYF.

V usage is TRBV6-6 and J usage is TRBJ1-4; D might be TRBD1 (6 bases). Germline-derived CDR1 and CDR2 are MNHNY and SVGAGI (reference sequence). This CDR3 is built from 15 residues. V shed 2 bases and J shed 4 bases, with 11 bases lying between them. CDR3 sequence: CASSYRQANNEKLFF. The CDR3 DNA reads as TGTGCCAGCAGTTACCGACAGGCCAATAATGAAAAACTGTTTTTT.

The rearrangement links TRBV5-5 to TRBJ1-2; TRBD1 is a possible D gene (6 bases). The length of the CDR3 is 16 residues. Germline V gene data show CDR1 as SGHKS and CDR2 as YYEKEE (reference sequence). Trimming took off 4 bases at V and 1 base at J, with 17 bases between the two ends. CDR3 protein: CASSPRLDSVNYGYTF. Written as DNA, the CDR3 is TGTGCCAGCAGCCCTCGTCTGGACAGCGTTAACTATGGCTACACCTTC. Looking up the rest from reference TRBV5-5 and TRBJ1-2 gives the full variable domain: DAGVTQSPTHLIKTRGQQVTLRCSPISGHKSVSWYQQVLGQGPQFIFQYYEKEERGRGNFPDRFSARQFPNYSSELNVNALLLGDSALYLCASSPRLDSVNYGYTFGSGTRLTVV.

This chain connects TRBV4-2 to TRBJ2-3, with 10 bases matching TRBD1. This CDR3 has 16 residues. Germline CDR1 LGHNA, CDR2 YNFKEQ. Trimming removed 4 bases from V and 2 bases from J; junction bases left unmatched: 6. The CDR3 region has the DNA TGTGCCAGCAGCCGTCGCGGGACAGGGGACACAGATACGCAGTATTTT. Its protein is CASSRRGTGDTDTQYF.